Shown below are 5 T cell receptor beta chains from a single sample sequenced in a study of OX40 agonist ivuxolimab in advanced cancers. Method: immunoSEQ multiplex PCR; TCRdb's copy keeps in-frame clones and lacks some. The sample gives around 53,000 clones, 88% of which show up once; 6.9% is in the top ten. Sequences were derived from CD4+ or CD8+ T cells sorted from blood, sampled in a trial of the OX40 agonist ivuxolimab. The receptors originated from an adult with an advanced solid tumor such as melanoma, head and neck, liver or kidney cancer.

The chain couples TRBV28 to TRBJ1-5; no definite D call. Trimming shortened V by 3 bases and J by 1 base, and 7 bases separated the two germline ends. This CDR3 has 14 amino acids. Germline V CDR1 and CDR2: MDHEN, SYDVKM. The DNA for the CDR3 is TGTGCCAGCAGTTTCCACCGGAGCAATCAGCCCCAGCATTTT. Its protein product is CASSFHRSNQPQHF.

The chain recombines TRBV6-6 with TRBJ2-2; maybe TRBD1 (5 bases). The CDR3 is 15 residues long. Germline CDR1 is MNHNY and CDR2 is SVGAGI (reference sequence). V lost 2 bases, J lost 3 bases, and 10 bases lay in between. CDR3: CASSYKGLDTGELFF. Here the CDR3 DNA reads TGTGCCAGCAGTTACAAGGGGCTCGACACCGGGGAGCTGTTTTTT.

This clone appeared a single time. The gene calls are TRBV2 and TRBJ2-7, with D hard to call. The CDR3 is 13 residues long. CDR1 is SNHLY, CDR2 FYNNEI, per germline. V dropped 7 bases and J dropped 4 bases, with 14 bases sitting between them. Here the CDR3 reads CASKRITSYEQYF. The CDR3 DNA reads TGTGCCAGCAAGAGAATCACATCTTACGAGCAGTACTTC.

This clone was recorded only once. The chain recombines TRBV18 with TRBJ2-7, with a weak D call TRBD1 (5 bases). The CDR3 has 13 residues. CDR1 and CDR2 (germline): KGHSH, LQKENI. V lost 3 bases to trimming and J lost 0 bases, with 6 bases between them. CDR3: CASSPGASYEQYF. CDR3 coding DNA: TGTGCCAGCTCACCTGGGGCCTCCTACGAGCAGTACTTC. Filled out from reference TRBV18 and TRBJ2-7, the complete variable domain reads NAGVMQNPRHLVRRRGQEARLRCSPMKGHSHVYWYRQLPEEGLKFMVYLQKENIIDESGMPKERFSAEFPKEGPSILRIQQVVRGDSAAYFCASSPGASYEQYFGPGTRLTVT.

The rearrangement links TRBV29-1 to TRBJ1-2, with TRBD1 matching over 7 bases. The ends lost 8 bases at V and 11 bases at J; junction bases unmatched: 11. Germline CDR1 is SQVTM and CDR2 is ANQGSEA. This CDR3 region has 11 residues. CDR3: CSPLRDSGYTF. The DNA for the CDR3 is TGCAGCCCGTTAAGGGACAGTGGTTACACCTTC. The entire variable domain, with the rest obtained from reference TRBV29-1 and TRBJ1-2, is as follows: SAVISQKPSRDICQRGTSLTIQCQVDSQVTMMFWYRQQPGQSLTLIATANQGSEATYESGFVIDKFPISRPNLTFSTLTVSNMSPEDSSIYLCSPLRDSGYTFGSGTRLTVV.